Reported below is one TCR beta chain. As yet, its antigen is unknown. The CDR3 loop spans 20 amino acids. Germline assignment: CDR1 SGHTA and CDR2 FQGNSA. 5' RACE that incorporated UMI labels was used to prepare the TRB cDNA libraries. From the 5' RACE reads, TCRdb lists one entry per CDR3 protein and no DNA. The sample totals some 130,000 distinct CDR3 sequences; its top ten clones hold roughly 0.31%. These data are taken from a study of CXCR3-negative and CXCR3-positive naive CD8 T cells. Study-wide results and caveats: TRB CDR3s of CXCR3-positive naive cells were more hydrophobic than those of CXCR3-negative naive cells. Both naive subsets, CXCR3-negative and CXCR3-positive, displayed similar TRBV-TRBJ usage, unlike memory cells.

The sequenced sample consisted of naive CXCR3- CD8+ T cells from blood. As for subset: CD45RO-CCR7+CD27+CD95- naive CD8+ T cells lacking CXCR3 (TNR3-). The rearrangement joins TRBV7-2 to TRBJ2-3; checking the TCRdb D call of TRBD1 is not possible without DNA. The receptor comes from a human donor in good health. Some clones in this sample may be carry-over from other donors' samples. CDR3 residues: CASTTRLGQGSPGGTDTQYF.